A single TCR beta chain is shown here with its context. It has no known antigen specificity. No base qualities exist here, and no much larger clone lies one base off it. Lymph node samples came from the axillary draining lymph nodes of breast cancer patients. The reads were generated on an Illumina HiSeq 2000. Multiplex PCR amplification was used to build the TCR beta chain libraries. High-throughput sequencing was used to analyze the amplified TCR beta chain products. The public sequencing data were trimmed at Q25 with fastp and processed into clonotypes with MiXCR by TCRdb, which kept only in-frame beta chains. Every CDR3 protein is listed once, alongside the most common genes and DNA of its rows. The table for this sample lists 200,000 to 250,000 distinct CDR3 sequences; 34% of them were counted only once. The ten largest clonotypes hold approximately 3.3% of the sample. A distance of 11 bases separates the germline ends of V and J, which lose 0 bases and 4 bases respectively. As encoded in the germline V gene, CDR1 is SGDLS while CDR2 is YYNGEE. The CDR3 runs 15 amino acids, cysteine and phenylalanine included. The read is trimmed to its CDR3 DNA, 45 bases read in frame from base 1.

This entry comes from a study of breast tumors, draining lymph nodes, adjacent tissues (dated by TCRdb to 2016 to 2017). In the study overall: The study compared TCR beta repertoires across tumor, adjacent nontumor tissue and axillary lymph nodes from breast cancer patients. The study aimed to assess the relationships and possible T-cell exchange between tumor, surrounding tissue and draining lymph node repertoires in human breast cancer.

Here is what the overall study found, with its caveats: A scenario in which most tumor T cells derive from the lymph node and then expand within tumor tissue was judged to be consistent with the data. Tumor and nontumor tissue repertoires were significantly more similar in luminal-like than in basal-like breast cancer. Rather than being directly demonstrated, the conclusion that tumor T cells originate in lymph nodes was presented as consistent with a hypothesis. Tumor T-cell repertoires showed less diversity than lymph node repertoires and more diversity than nontumor tissue repertoires, and tumor T-cell repertoires showed preferential V and J gene usage.

The sequenced sample consisted of axillary lymph node tissue. The TCR was taken from a female donor with breast cancer. Some clones in this sample may be carry-over from other donors' samples. This chain is built from TRBV9 and TRBJ1-3; the D gene lacks a confident call. The bases are TGTGCCAGCAGCGTAGCATGGGGAGGCGGAAACACCATATATTTT. Its protein is CASSVAWGGGNTIYF.